This TCR beta chain derives from a study of STAT3 mutations in large granular lymphocyte leukemia. TCRdb's copy holds only in-frame clones and misses some; the assay was immunoSEQ multiplex PCR. The sample lists 30,000 to 40,000 clones, about 86% seen once, with roughly an eighth in the top ten. Concerning this clone: Its antigen is not known.

Deletions cut 1 base from V and 1 base from J, with 8 bases between. The CDR3 consists of 15 residues. Germline V lookup: CDR1 MGHRA, CDR2 YSYEKL. Points from the study as a whole: Treatment regimens differed across patients between samplings. Every T-cell large granular lymphocyte leukemia patient had at least one immunodominant TCR beta clonotype. In several patients, dominant TCR clone burden exceeded STAT3 mutant burden, suggesting STAT3 mutation arose secondarily.

The chain combines TRBV4-1 with TRBJ1-5; D not certain. Sequences were obtained from peripheral blood mononuclear cells. This TCR was sampled from a man aged 60 to 69 with T-cell large granular lymphocyte leukemia. Some clones in this sample may be carry-over from other donors' samples. In nucleotides, the CDR3 is TGCGCCAGCAGCCAAGGAGGCTTGAGCAATCAGCCCCAGCATTTT. Its protein product is CASSQGGLSNQPQHF.